The sequence of this TCR beta chain was determined in a study of T cells in Graves' hyperthyroidism and ophthalmopathy. Patients were aged 18 to 65, had disease duration under 2 months, and had newly diagnosed hyperthyroidism. Reasons for excluding patients were uncontrolled infection, other autoimmune disease, pregnancy or lactation. The TCR beta CDR3 regions underwent amplification using RNA transcripts as the source. HTBI primers were the set used in a first-round RT-PCR of the TCR CDR3. TCRdb independently ran MiXCR on the multiplex PCR reads; one entry per CDR3 protein. This table has a few hundred thousand distinct CDR3 sequences, 46% appearing once. V lost 7 bases, J lost 3 bases, and 8 bases stayed unmatched. Germline CDR1 reads MRHNA; CDR2 reads SNTAGT. The length of the CDR3 is 16 residues.

The sequence derives from a woman under 30 with Graves' hyperthyroidism. V usage is TRBV6-4 and J usage is TRBJ2-1; TRBD2 matches 11 bases. The sample was peripheral blood or thyroid tissue (not recorded which). CDR3 coding DNA: TGTGCCAGCACCCCAACTAGCGGGAGATACTACAATGAGCAGTTCTTC. Residues: CASTPTSGRYYNEQFF.